This TCR beta chain was observed in a study of cytomegalovirus exposure and HLA in healthy donors. Findings and limits, study-wide: Reports showed the classifier diagnosing cytomegalovirus status with high specificity and sensitivity.

The data were produced by immunoSEQ multiplex PCR, yet TCRdb's version contains in-frame clones alone and is incomplete. The data show a few hundred thousand clones, with approximately 85% seen just once and around 0.96% held by the top ten. The CDR3 covers 16 residues. From germline, CDR1 is KGHSH and CDR2 LQKENI. V trimming: 3 bases; J trimming: 2 bases; junction bases outside the gene matches: 5. With respect to this clone: As yet, its antigen is unknown. Other DNA sequences in the same sample also yield this CDR3.

The receptor was isolated from a man younger than 45 in good health and CMV-seronegative. Input material: PBMCs. The chain is built from TRBV18 and TRBJ2-3, with 10 bases that match TRBD2. CDR3 nucleotides: TGTGCCAGCTCACCGAGGACTAGCGGATACACAGATACGCAGTATTTT. It translates to CASSPRTSGYTDTQYF.